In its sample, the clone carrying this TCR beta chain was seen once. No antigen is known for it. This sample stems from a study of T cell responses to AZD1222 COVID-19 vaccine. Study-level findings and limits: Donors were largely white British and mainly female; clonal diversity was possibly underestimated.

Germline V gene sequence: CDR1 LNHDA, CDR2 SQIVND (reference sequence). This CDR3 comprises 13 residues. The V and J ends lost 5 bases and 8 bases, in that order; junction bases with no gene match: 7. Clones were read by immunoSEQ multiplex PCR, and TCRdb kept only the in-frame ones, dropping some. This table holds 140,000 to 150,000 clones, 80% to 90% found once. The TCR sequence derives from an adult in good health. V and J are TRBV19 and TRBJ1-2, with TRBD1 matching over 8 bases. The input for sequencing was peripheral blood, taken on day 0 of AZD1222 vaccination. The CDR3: CASSEWDRSGYTF. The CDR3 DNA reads TGTGCCAGTAGTGAGTGGGACAGGTCGGGCTACACCTTC.